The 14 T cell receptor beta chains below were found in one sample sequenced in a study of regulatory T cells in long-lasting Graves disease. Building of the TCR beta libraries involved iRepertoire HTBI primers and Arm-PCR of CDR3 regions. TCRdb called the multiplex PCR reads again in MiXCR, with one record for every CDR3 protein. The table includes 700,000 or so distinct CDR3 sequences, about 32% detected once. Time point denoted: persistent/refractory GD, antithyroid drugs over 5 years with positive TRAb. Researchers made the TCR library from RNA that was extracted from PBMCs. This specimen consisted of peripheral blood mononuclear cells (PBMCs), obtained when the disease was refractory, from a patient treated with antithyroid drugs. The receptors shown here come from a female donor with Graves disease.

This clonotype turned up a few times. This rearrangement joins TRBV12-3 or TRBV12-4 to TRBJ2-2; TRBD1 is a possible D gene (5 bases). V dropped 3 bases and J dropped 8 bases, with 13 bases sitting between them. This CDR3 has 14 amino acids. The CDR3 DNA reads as TGTGCCAGCAGTTTGTGGCAGGGCTCTGGGGAGCTGTTTTTT. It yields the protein CASSLWQGSGELFF.

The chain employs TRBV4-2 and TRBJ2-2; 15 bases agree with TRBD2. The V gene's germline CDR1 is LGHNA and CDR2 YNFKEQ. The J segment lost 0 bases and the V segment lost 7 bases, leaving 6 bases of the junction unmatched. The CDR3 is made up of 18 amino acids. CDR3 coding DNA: TGTGCCAGCACTCGTGGACTAGCGGGAGGGTCGAACACCGGGGAGCTGTTTTTT. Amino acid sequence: CASTRGLAGGSNTGELFF.

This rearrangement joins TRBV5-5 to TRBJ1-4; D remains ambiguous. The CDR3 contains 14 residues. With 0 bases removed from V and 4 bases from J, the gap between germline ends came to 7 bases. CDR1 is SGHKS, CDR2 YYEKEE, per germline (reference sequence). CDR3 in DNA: TGTGCCAGCAGCTTGGCGCAGGTTAATGAAAAACTGTTTTTT. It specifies CASSLAQVNEKLFF.

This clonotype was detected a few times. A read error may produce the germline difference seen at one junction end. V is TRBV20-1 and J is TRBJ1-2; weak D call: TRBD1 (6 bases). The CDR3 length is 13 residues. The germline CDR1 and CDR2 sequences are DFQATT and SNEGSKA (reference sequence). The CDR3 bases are TGCAGTGCGCAACTCCCGGGGGGCTATGGCCACACCTTC. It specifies CSAQLPGGYGHTF.

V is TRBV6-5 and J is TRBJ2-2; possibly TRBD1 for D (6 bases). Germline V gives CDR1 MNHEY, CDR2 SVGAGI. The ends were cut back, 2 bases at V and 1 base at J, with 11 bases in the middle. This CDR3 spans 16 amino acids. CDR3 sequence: CASSYGGPGNTGELFF. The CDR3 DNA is TGTGCCAGCAGTTACGGGGGCCCCGGGAACACCGGGGAGCTGTTTTTT.

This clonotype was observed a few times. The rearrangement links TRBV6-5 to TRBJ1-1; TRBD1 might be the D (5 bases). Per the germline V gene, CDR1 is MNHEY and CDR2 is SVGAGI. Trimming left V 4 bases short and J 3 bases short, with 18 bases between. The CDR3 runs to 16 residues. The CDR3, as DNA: TGTGCCAGCAGTTCGGGTGATCCAGGGCCGGACACTGAAGCTTTCTTT. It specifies CASSSGDPGPDTEAFF.

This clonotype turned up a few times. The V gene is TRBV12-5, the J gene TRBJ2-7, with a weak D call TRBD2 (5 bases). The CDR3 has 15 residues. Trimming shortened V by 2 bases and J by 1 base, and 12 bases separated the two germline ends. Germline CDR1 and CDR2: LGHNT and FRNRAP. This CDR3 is CASGLQGLVSYEQYF. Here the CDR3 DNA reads TGTGCTAGTGGTTTGCAAGGACTCGTTTCCTACGAGCAGTACTTC.

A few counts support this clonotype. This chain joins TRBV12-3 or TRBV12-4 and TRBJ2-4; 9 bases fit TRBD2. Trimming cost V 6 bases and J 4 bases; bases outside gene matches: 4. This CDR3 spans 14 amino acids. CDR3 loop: CASRLSGRKNIQYF. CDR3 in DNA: TGTGCCAGCAGGCTAAGCGGGAGGAAAAACATTCAGTACTTC.

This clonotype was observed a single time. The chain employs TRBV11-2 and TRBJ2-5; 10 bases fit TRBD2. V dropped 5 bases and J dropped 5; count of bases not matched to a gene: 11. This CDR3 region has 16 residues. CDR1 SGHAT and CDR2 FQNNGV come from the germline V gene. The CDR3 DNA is TGTGCCAGCAGCCAAGAAGGAGCGGGAGGGCCCGAGACCCAGTACTTC. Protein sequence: CASSQEGAGGPETQYF.

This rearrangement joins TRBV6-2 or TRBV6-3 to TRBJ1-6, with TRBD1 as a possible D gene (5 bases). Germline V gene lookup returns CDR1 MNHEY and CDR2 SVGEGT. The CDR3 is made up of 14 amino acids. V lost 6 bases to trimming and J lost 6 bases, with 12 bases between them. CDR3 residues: CASRRDASNSPLHF. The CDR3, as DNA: TGTGCCAGCAGACGGGACGCTTCTAATTCACCCCTCCACTTT.

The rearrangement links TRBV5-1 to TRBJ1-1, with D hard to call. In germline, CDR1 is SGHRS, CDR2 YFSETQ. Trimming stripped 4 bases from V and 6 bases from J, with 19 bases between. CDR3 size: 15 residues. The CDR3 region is CASSHSLGVGSEAFF. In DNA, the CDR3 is TGCGCCAGCAGCCACTCCCTCGGGGTAGGGTCTGAAGCTTTCTTT.

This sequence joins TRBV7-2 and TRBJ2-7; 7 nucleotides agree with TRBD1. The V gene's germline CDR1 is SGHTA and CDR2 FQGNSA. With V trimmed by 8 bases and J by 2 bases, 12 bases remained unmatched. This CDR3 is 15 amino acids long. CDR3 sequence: CASGSFDRAPYEQYF. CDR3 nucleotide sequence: TGTGCCAGCGGCTCCTTCGACAGGGCCCCCTACGAGCAGTACTTC.

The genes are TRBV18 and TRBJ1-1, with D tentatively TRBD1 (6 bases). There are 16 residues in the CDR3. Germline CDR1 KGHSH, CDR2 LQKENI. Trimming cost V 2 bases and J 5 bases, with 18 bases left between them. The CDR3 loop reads CASSPRTANLRTEAFF. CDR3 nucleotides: TGTGCCAGCTCACCAAGGACAGCCAACTTGAGGACTGAAGCTTTCTTT.

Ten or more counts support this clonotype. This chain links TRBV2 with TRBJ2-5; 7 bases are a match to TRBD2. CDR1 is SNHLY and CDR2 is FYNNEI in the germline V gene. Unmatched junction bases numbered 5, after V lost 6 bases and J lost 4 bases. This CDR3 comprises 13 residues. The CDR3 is CASRRELVETQYF. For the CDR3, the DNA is TGTGCCAGCAGGCGGGAGCTGGTAGAGACCCAGTACTTC.